Shown below are 21 T cell receptor beta chains from a single sample sequenced in a study of CD8 T cells in ankylosing spondylitis. Broader study findings: Ankylosing spondylitis blood appeared to be characterized by a TCR beta motif of 8 or 9 highly homologous variants.

No antigen is known for these receptors. TCRdb fed the 5' RACE reads into MiXCR, producing one record per CDR3 protein. The sample contains more than 500,000 distinct CDR3 sequences, approximately 5.3% of which appear only once. Sequencing was performed on blood, either unsorted or a sorted T cell fraction (not recorded which). These receptor sequences come from a male donor with ankylosing spondylitis.

At least ten counts were recorded for this clonotype. The chain joins TRBV6-5 to TRBJ2-1; TRBD1 might be the D (6 bases). Germline assignment: CDR1 MNHEY and CDR2 SVGAGI. The CDR3 covers 13 residues. V gave up 2 bases and J gave up 9 bases, with 11 bases separating them. The CDR3 loop reads CASSYNRVAEQFF. The CDR3 bases are TGTGCCAGCAGTTACAACAGGGTGGCTGAGCAGTTCTTC.

V and J are TRBV4-2 and TRBJ2-6; 8 nucleotides agree with TRBD1. V trimming: 4 bases; J trimming: 0 bases; junction bases outside the gene matches: 5. The CDR3 runs 17 residues. CDR1 is LGHNA, CDR2 YNFKEQ, per germline. The CDR3: CASSRRQGSSGANVLTF. As DNA, the CDR3 is TGTGCCAGCAGCCGGCGACAGGGGAGCTCTGGGGCCAACGTCCTGACTTTC.

This clonotype occurred many times. The chain recombines TRBV4-3 with TRBJ1-4, with a possible D match to TRBD1 (5 bases). Trimming took 0 bases from V and 4 from J, leaving 12 bases between them. Per the germline V gene, CDR1 is LGHNA and CDR2 is YSLEER. The CDR3 extends over 16 amino acids. The CDR3 region is CASSQEALGDNEKLFF. The CDR3 DNA reads as TGCGCCAGCAGCCAAGAGGCCCTAGGGGATAATGAAAAACTGTTTTTT.

This clonotype was found a few times. The chain couples TRBV15 to TRBJ1-4; D perhaps matches TRBD1 (6 bases). This CDR3 has 17 residues. V lost 0 bases to trimming and J lost 4 bases, with 15 bases between them. Germline CDR1 LNHNV, CDR2 YYDKDF (reference sequence). The CDR3 reads CATSRERVQGLNEKLFF. For the CDR3, the DNA is TGTGCCACCAGCAGAGAACGGGTACAGGGCCTTAATGAAAAACTGTTTTTT.

This clonotype appeared many times. The chain has TRBV28 and TRBJ2-1, with 8 bases aligning to TRBD2. Per the germline V gene, CDR1 is MDHEN and CDR2 is SYDVKM. The CDR3 is 13 amino acids. The CDR3 loop is CATDGGAYNEQFF. In DNA, the CDR3 is TGTGCGACCGACGGGGGGGCATACAATGAGCAGTTCTTC. The full variable domain, in which reference TRBV28 and TRBJ2-1 provide the parts outside the CDR3, is DVKVTQSSRYLVKRTGEKVFLECVQDMDHENMFWYRQDPGLGLRLIYFSYDVKMKEKGDIPEGYSVSREKKERFSLILESASTNQTSMYLCATDGGAYNEQFFGPGTRLTVL.

In its sample, this clonotype was seen many times. This chain links TRBV6-1 with TRBJ1-2; D remains unclear. CDR1 is MNHNS and CDR2 is SASEGT in the germline V gene. Deletions cut 2 bases from V and 0 bases from J, with 7 bases between. The CDR3 loop spans 14 amino acids. The CDR3: CASSEWRANYGYTF. CDR3 sequence (DNA): TGTGCCAGCAGTGAATGGAGAGCTAACTATGGCTACACCTTC.

The chain is built from TRBV7-8 and TRBJ2-1; the match to TRBD2 covers 10 bases. Germline CDR1 and CDR2: SGHVS and FQNEAQ. V lost 2 bases and J lost 8; bases outside the gene matches: 9. The CDR3 consists of 16 residues. The CDR3 DNA reads as TGTGCCAGCAGCTTATTACTAGCGGGGAGTAGATATGAGCAGTTCTTC. Translating it yields CASSLLLAGSRYEQFF.

This clonotype has at least ten counts. The V call is TRBV5-1, the J call TRBJ2-1; TRBD2 matches at 10 bases. The germline V gene encodes CDR1 SGHRS and CDR2 YFSETQ. The CDR3 is made up of 17 amino acids. With V trimmed by 2 bases and J by 4 bases, 9 bases remained unmatched. CDR3 nucleotide sequence: TGCGCCAGCAGCTTCGGACTAGCGGACCCCTCGTACAATGAGCAGTTCTTC. This codes for CASSFGLADPSYNEQFF. The whole variable domain, filled in from reference TRBV5-1 and TRBJ2-1, reads KAGVTQTPRYLIKTRGQQVTLSCSPISGHRSVSWYQQTPGQGLQFLFEYFSETQRNKGNFPGRFSGRQFSNSRSEMNVSTLELGDSALYLCASSFGLADPSYNEQFFGPGTRLTVL.

This clonotype was counted at least ten times. This chain uses TRBV4-3 with TRBJ1-1; 9 positions agree with TRBD1. The ends lost 3 bases at V and 6 bases at J; junction bases unmatched: 2. The germline CDR1 and CDR2 sequences are LGHNA and YSLEER. This CDR3 spans 13 amino acids. This chain's CDR3 is CASSQTGGAEAFF. CDR3 nucleotide sequence: TGCGCCAGCAGCCAGACAGGGGGGGCTGAAGCTTTCTTT.

The V and J genes are TRBV4-2 and TRBJ2-6; 7 bases align to TRBD1. The germline CDR1 and CDR2 sequences are LGHNA and YNFKEQ. The CDR3 extends over 18 amino acids. V shed 0 bases and J 4 bases; nucleotides not matched to a gene: 9. CDR3 in DNA: TGTGCCAGCAGCCAAGATTGGACAGGATTAAGCGGGGCCAACGTCCTGACTTTC. As protein: CASSQDWTGLSGANVLTF.

This clonotype appeared many times. The chain has TRBV20-1 and TRBJ2-3; D unclear. CDR1 is DFQATT, CDR2 SNEGSKA, per germline (reference sequence). This CDR3 contains 12 residues. With 4 bases removed from V and 2 bases from J, the gap between germline ends came to 7 bases. In DNA form, the CDR3 reads TGCAGTGCTATACGACTCACAGATACGCAGTATTTT. It encodes CSAIRLTDTQYF.

This clonotype showed up many times. This chain uses TRBV18 with TRBJ1-5; D not resolved. V dropped 6 bases and J dropped 9 bases, with 18 bases sitting between them. The CDR3 covers 14 residues. Germline V gene data show CDR1 as KGHSH and CDR2 as LQKENI. The DNA of the CDR3 is TGTGCCAGCTCTCCGCCTGAGGCGGAGGGGCCCCAGCATTTT. It yields the protein CASSPPEAEGPQHF.

This clonotype appeared many times. In DNA form, the CDR3 reads TGTGCCATCAGTGCCGTAACCTTTAATGGCTACACCTTC. Its translation is CAISAVTFNGYTF. The chain couples TRBV10-3 to TRBJ1-2; D is unresolved. The CDR3 runs 13 residues. The germline V gene encodes CDR1 ENHRY and CDR2 SYGVKD. Deletions cut 4 bases from V and 6 bases from J, with 12 bases between.

This clonotype occurred many times. The V call is TRBV20-1, the J call TRBJ2-5; D uncertain. The CDR3 covers 14 residues. Germline V gene sequence: CDR1 DFQATT, CDR2 SNEGSKA (reference sequence). V was clipped by 1 base and J by 3 bases, with 12 bases between them. The DNA for the CDR3 is TGCAGTGCTAGAGCATGGACGGGTGAAGAGACCCAGTACTTC. Its protein product is CSARAWTGEETQYF.

This clonotype was counted many times. The gene calls are TRBV7-2 and TRBJ1-5; D gene ambiguous. Looked up from germline, CDR1 is SGHTA and CDR2 is FQGNSA. This CDR3 comprises 13 residues. V lost 1 base to trimming and J lost 6 bases, with 7 bases between them. This CDR3 is CASSLESGQPQHF. CDR3 sequence (DNA): TGTGCCAGCAGCTTAGAGTCTGGTCAGCCCCAGCATTTT.

This clonotype was detected ten times or more. The rearrangement joins TRBV20-1 to TRBJ1-5; perhaps TRBD1 as D (6 bases). CDR3 size: 13 residues. Germline CDR1 reads DFQATT; CDR2 reads SNEGSKA (reference sequence). Between the trimmed V and J ends, which lost 4 bases and 3 bases, there was a span of 10 bases. The CDR3 loop is CSATDRNNQPQHF. In DNA, the CDR3 is TGCAGTGCTACAGACAGGAACAATCAGCCCCAGCATTTT.

This clonotype was recorded at least ten times. This chain joins TRBV20-1 and TRBJ2-4, with unresolved D. CDR1 and CDR2 from the germline V gene are DFQATT and SNEGSKA (reference sequence). The ends were cut back, 1 base at V and 6 bases at J, with 7 bases in the middle. CDR3 length equals 12 residues. The CDR3 loop reads CSARAFSNIQYF. CDR3 in DNA: TGCAGTGCTAGAGCATTTTCAAACATTCAGTACTTC.

Only a few counts were recorded for this clonotype. The V and J genes are TRBV7-9 and TRBJ2-1, with D possibly TRBD2 on 6 matching bases. This CDR3 has 14 residues. The V and J ends lost 1 base and 4 bases respectively, with 8 bases between them. The germline V gene has CDR1 SEHNR and CDR2 FQNEAQ (reference sequence). The CDR3 is CASSLVGGYNEQFF. The CDR3 bases are TGTGCCAGCAGCTTAGTCGGGGGATACAATGAGCAGTTCTTC.

This clonotype appeared many times. The rearrangement uses TRBV6-1 and TRBJ1-1; no clear D. With 8 bases removed from V and 5 bases from J, the gap between germline ends came to 12 bases. The CDR3 covers 12 residues. The V gene's germline CDR1 is MNHNS and CDR2 SASEGT. The CDR3, as DNA: TGTGCCAGCGGCCCCTACGGGACTGAAGCTTTCTTT. Its translation: CASGPYGTEAFF.

This clonotype has at least ten counts. In DNA, the CDR3 is TGCAGTGCGGCAGGGGGCACCTACAATGAGCAGTTCTTC. Its translation: CSAAGGTYNEQFF. This sequence joins TRBV20-1 and TRBJ2-1, with TRBD1 matching over 8 bases. The length of the CDR3 is 13 residues. Germline V CDR1 and CDR2: DFQATT, SNEGSKA (reference sequence). V lost 6 bases and J lost 2; bases outside the gene matches: 3.

This clonotype was observed at least ten times. The gene calls are TRBV7-2 and TRBJ1-1; perhaps TRBD1 as D (5 bases). The CDR3 sequence is 16 residues long. Germline V gene lookup returns CDR1 SGHTA and CDR2 FQGNSA. Between the trimmed V and J ends, which lost 5 bases and 0 bases, there was a span of 16 bases. Here the CDR3 DNA reads TGTGCCAGCAGCATATGGGACGTCAGGCTGAACACTGAAGCTTTCTTT. Amino acids: CASSIWDVRLNTEAFF.